Here is one TCR beta chain with its context. Its antigen is not identified. The entry originates in a study of early T cells in non-severe SARS-CoV-2 infection. Broader study findings: A preference for anti-spike CD8 responses marked VDJdb matching, which missed private and CD4 specificities.

Individual cDNA molecules carried attached unique molecular identifiers. TCRdb fed the 5' RACE reads into MiXCR, producing one record per CDR3 protein. The sample has some 53,000 distinct CDR3 sequences, roughly 8% seen once. The ends were cut back, 4 bases at V and 1 base at J, with 20 bases in the middle. The CDR3 consists of 17 residues. The germline CDR1 and CDR2 sequences are SGDLS and YYNGEE. The chain recombines TRBV9 with TRBJ1-1; tentatively, D is TRBD1 (5 bases). The source of this sequence is an adult who was a healthcare worker with PCR-confirmed SARS-CoV-2 infection or an uninfected control (not recorded which). Sequenced sample: whole blood. The CDR3 is CASSPNPPGRANTEAFF. In DNA form, the CDR3 reads TGTGCCAGCAGCCCTAACCCCCCAGGGAGGGCGAACACTGAAGCTTTCTTT.